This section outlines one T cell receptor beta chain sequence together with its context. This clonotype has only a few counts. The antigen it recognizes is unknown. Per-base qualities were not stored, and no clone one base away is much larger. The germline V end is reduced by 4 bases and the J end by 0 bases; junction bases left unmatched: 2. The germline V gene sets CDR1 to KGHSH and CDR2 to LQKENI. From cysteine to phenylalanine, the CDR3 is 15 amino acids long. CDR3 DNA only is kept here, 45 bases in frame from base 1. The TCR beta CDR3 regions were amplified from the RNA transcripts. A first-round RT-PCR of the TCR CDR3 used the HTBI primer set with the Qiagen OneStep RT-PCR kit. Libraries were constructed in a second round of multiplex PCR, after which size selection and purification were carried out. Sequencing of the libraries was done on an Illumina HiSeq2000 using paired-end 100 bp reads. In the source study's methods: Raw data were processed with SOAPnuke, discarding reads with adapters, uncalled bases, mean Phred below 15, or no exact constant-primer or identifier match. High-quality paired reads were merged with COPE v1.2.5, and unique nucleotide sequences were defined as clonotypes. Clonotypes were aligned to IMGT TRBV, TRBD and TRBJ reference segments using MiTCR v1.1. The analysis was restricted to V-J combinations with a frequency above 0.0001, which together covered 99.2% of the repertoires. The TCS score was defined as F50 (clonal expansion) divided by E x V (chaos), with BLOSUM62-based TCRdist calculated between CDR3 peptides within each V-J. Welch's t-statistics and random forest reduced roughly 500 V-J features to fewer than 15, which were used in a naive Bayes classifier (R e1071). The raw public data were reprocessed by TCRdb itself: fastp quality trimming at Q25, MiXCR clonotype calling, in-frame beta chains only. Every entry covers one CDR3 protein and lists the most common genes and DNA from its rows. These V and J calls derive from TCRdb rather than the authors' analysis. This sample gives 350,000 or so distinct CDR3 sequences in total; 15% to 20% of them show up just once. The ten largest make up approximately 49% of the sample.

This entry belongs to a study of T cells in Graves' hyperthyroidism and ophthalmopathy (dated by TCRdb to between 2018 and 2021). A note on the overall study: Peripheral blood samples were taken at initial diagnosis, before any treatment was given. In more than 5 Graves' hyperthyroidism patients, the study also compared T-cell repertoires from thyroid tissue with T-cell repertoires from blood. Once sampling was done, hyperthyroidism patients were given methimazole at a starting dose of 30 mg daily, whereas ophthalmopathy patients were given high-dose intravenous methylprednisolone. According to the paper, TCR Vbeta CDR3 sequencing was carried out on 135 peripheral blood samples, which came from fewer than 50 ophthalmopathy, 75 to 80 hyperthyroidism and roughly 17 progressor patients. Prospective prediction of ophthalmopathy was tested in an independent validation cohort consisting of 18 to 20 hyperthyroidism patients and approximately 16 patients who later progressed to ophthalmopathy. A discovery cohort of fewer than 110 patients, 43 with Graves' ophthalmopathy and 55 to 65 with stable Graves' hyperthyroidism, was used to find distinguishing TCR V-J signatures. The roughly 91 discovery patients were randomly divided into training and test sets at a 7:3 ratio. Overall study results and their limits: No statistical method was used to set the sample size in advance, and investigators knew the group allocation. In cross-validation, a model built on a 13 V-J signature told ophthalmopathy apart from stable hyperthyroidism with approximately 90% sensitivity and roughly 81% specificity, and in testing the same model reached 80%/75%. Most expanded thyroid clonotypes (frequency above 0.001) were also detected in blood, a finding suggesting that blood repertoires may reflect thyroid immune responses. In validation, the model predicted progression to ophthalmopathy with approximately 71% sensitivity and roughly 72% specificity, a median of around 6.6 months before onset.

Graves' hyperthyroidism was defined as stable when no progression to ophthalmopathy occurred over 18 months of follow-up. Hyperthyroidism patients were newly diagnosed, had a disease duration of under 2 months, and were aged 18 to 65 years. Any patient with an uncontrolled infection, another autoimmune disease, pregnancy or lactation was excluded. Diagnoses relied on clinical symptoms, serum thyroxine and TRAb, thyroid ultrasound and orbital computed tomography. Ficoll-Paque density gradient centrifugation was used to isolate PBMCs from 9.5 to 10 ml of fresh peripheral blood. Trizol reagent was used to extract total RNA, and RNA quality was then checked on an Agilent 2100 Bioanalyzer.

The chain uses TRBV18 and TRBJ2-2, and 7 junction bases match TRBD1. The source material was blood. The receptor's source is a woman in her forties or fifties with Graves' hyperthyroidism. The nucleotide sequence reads TGTGCCAGCTCACGGACAGGTCCGAACACCGGGGAGCTGTTTTTT. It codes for CASSRTGPNTGELFF.